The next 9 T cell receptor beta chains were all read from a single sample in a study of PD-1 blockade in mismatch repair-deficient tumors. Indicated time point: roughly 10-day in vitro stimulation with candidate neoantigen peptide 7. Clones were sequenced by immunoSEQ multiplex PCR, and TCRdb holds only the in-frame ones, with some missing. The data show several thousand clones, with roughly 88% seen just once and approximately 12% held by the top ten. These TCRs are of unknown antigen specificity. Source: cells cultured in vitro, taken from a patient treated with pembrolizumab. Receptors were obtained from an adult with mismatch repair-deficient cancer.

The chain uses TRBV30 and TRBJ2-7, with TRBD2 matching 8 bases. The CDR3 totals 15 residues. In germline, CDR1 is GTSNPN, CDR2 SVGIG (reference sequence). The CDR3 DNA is TGTGCTCGAAACGAGGGCGGGAGGTCTATTTTAGAGCAGTACTTC. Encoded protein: CARNEGGRSILEQYF.

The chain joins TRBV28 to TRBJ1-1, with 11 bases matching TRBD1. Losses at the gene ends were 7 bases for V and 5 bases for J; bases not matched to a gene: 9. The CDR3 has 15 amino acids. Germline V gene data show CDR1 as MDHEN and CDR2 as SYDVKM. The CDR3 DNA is TGTGCCAGCATGCTCCGGGACAGGGGGAGGACTGAAGCTTTCTTT. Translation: CASMLRDRGRTEAFF.

Here the CDR3 DNA reads TGTGCCAGCAGGTCTCTCGGCACCGGCGTGGTGGATACGCAGTATTTT. Its protein product is CASRSLGTGVVDTQYF. The rearrangement uses TRBV9 and TRBJ2-3, with D hard to call. This CDR3 spans 16 amino acids. Trimming took off 5 bases at V and 6 bases at J, with 22 bases between the two ends. Germline V gene data show CDR1 as SGDLS and CDR2 as YYNGEE.

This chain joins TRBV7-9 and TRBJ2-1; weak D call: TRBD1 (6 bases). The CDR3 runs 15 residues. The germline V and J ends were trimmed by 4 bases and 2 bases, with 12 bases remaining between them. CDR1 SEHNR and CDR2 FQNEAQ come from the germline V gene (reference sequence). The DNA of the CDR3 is TGTGCCAGCAGCTCACAGGGTACGGCCTACAATGAGCAGTTCTTC. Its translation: CASSSQGTAYNEQFF.

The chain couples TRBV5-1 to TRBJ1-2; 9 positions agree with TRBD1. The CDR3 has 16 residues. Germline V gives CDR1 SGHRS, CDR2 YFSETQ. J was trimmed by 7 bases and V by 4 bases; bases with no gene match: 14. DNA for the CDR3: TGCGCCAGCAGCAGGGAACAGGGGGCCCAATCCAGTGGCTACACCTTC. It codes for CASSREQGAQSSGYTF.

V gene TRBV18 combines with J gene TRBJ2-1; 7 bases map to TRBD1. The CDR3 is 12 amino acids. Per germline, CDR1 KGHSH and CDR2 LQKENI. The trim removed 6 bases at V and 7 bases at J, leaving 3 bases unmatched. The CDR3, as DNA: TGTGCCAGCTCGTCGACAGGGAATGAGCAGTTCTTC. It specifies CASSSTGNEQFF.

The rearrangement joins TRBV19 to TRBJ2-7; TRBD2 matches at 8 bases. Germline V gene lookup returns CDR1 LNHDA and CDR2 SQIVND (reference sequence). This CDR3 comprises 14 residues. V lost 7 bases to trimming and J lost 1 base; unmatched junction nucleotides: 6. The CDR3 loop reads CASKALAVSYEQYF. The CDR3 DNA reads TGTGCCAGTAAGGCACTAGCGGTATCCTACGAGCAGTACTTC.

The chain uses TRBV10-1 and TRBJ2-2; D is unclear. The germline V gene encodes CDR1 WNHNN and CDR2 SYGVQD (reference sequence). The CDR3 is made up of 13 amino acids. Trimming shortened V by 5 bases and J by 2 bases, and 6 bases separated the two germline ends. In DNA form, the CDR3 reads TGCGCCAGCAGTCCTTACAACACCGGGGAGCTGTTTTTT. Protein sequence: CASSPYNTGELFF.

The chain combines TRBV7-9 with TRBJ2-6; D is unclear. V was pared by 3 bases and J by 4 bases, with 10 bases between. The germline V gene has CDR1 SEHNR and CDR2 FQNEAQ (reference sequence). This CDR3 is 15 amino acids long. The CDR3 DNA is TGTGCCAGCAGCTTTTTCCGCAGAGGGGCCAACGTCCTGACTTTC. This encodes CASSFFRRGANVLTF.